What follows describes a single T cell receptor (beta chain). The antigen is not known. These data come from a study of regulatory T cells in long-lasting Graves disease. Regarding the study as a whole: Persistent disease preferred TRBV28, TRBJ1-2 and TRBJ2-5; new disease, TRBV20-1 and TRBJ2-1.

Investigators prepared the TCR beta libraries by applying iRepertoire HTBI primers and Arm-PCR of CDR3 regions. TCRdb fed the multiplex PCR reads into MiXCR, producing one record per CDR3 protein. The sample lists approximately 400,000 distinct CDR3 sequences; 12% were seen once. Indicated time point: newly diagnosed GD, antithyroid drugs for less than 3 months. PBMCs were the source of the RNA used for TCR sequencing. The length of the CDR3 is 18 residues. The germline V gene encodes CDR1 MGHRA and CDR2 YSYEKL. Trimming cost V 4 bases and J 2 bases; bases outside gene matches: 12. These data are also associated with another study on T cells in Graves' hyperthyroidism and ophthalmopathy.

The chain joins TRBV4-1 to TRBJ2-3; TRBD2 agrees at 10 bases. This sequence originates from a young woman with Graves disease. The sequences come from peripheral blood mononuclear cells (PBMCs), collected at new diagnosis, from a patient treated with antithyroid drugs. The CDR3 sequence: CASSLSAVAGGLTDTQYF. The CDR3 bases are TGCGCCAGCAGCCTGAGTGCGGTAGCGGGGGGACTCACAGATACGCAGTATTTT.